Listed below are T cell receptor beta chains from one sample, sequenced in a study of human thymus T cells. Some clones are missing from TCRdb's copy, which holds only in-frame ones; the method was immunoSEQ multiplex PCR. The profile shows some 40,000 clones, 94% of them singletons. The specimen was blood. These receptors came from a boy in the first two years of life with a congenital heart defect but otherwise immunologically healthy. Each CDR3 is given with its conserved first and last residue. D genes are given only for firm matches. Clone size is shown for a subset of rows, as once, few, many or a class of expanded clone.

DNA | CDR3 | D | J | V | size
TGTGCCACCATGACAGGGTACAATCAGCCCCAGCATTTT | CATMTGYNQPQHF | TRBD1 | TRBJ1-5 | TRBV10-3 | few
TGTGCCAGCAGCGGGGAAGGGCGGTACACAGATACGCAGTATTTT | CASSGEGRYTDTQYF | . | TRBJ2-3 | TRBV9 | .
TGTGCCAGCAGCTATACTAGCGGGGGGGCCTACGAGCAGTACTTC | CASSYTSGGAYEQYF | TRBD2 | TRBJ2-7 | TRBV7-2 | .
TGCAGTGCTAGAGACAACACTGAAGCTTTCTTT | CSARDNTEAFF | . | TRBJ1-1 | TRBV20-1 | .
TGTGCCATCAGTCGACAGGGCCATGATGGCTACACCTTC | CAISRQGHDGYTF | TRBD1 | TRBJ1-2 | TRBV10-3 | .
TGTGCCAGCAGCTTAGGTAGGGGGCAGAGAGAAAAACTGTTTTTT | CASSLGRGQREKLFF | TRBD1 | TRBJ1-4 | TRBV7-4 | .
TGTGCCAGCAGCCAGGGACTCAAGCTCTACAATGAGCAGTTCTTC | CASSQGLKLYNEQFF | . | TRBJ2-1 | TRBV5-4 | once
TGTGCCAGAAGCTTGAAACCCCTAAGCTCCTACGAGCAGTACTTC | CARSLKPLSSYEQYF | . | TRBJ2-7 | TRBV5-3 | .
TGTGCCAGTAGTAGAGGACTAGCGGGAGAAGAGACCCAGTACTTC | CASSRGLAGEETQYF | TRBD2 | TRBJ2-5 | TRBV19 | once
TGTGCCAGCAGCCGATACAGGGGTTCACCCCTCCACTTT | CASSRYRGSPLHF | TRBD1 | TRBJ1-6 | TRBV6-5 | .
TGTGCCAGCAGGGAGACGTCGGGGAAGAATGAAAAACTGTTTTTT | CASRETSGKNEKLFF | . | TRBJ1-4 | TRBV25-1 | .
TGTGCCAGCAGCTTGAACAGGGCCACCGGGGAGCTGTTTTTT | CASSLNRATGELFF | . | TRBJ2-2 | TRBV6-5 | .
TGTGCCAGCAGCCTCACCGGGACACGAAGCTCCTATAATTCACCCCTCCACTTT | CASSLTGTRSSYNSPLHF | . | TRBJ1-6 | TRBV13 | .
TGCGCCAGCAGCAGGGACAGGCCTCGAGATACGCAGTATTTT | CASSRDRPRDTQYF | TRBD1 | TRBJ2-3 | TRBV5-1 | .
TGTGCCAGCAGCCAAGATGAGGGGAGACAGACCTTCTATGGCTACACCTTC | CASSQDEGRQTFYGYTF | . | TRBJ1-2 | TRBV4-2 | .
TGCGCCAGCAGCCTGCGGGGACTAGCGGGGGGGACAAGGAGAGATACGCAGTATTTT | CASSLRGLAGGTRRDTQYF | TRBD2 | TRBJ2-3 | TRBV5-1 | once
TGTGCCAGCAGCCTAGAGAGGGGCGGTCTAGAGCAGTACTTC | CASSLERGGLEQYF | . | TRBJ2-7 | TRBV7-2 | .
TGTGCCAGCAGTCGAGAAACGACAGGGCTCGGAAACACCATATATTTT | CASSRETTGLGNTIYF | TRBD1 | TRBJ1-3 | TRBV6-6 | .
TGTGCCAGCAGCCTTGACAGTGGAAACACCATATATTTT | CASSLDSGNTIYF | . | TRBJ1-3 | TRBV7-2 | once
TGTGCCAGTAGTCCGGCAGCCTCTGGAAACACCATATATTTT | CASSPAASGNTIYF | . | TRBJ1-3 | TRBV19 | once
TGCGCCAGCAGCCAAGATGTGGGGGATAATGAGCAGTTCTTC | CASSQDVGDNEQFF | . | TRBJ2-1 | TRBV4-3 | .
TGTGCCAGCAGCTTTGATTCCGGTGGCTACACCTTC | CASSFDSGGYTF | . | TRBJ1-2 | TRBV7-2 | .
TGTGCCAGCAGCTTGGGCGGGGGTTCCTACGAGCAGTACTTC | CASSLGGGSYEQYF | TRBD2 | TRBJ2-7 | TRBV7-9 | .